This TCR beta chain is from a study of blood T cell repertoires in COVID-19. Libraries were prepared by immunoSEQ multiplex PCR; TCRdb keeps only in-frame clonotypes and omits some of them. The sample lists approximately 280,000 clones, around 85% occurring once. Everyone who took part was 18 to 89 years old, and they came from about two dozen US areas. V gave up 3 bases and J gave up 5 bases, with 23 bases separating them. The V gene's germline CDR1 is SGHDT and CDR2 YYEEEE. CDR3 length: 17 residues. The sequence came from a woman between 40 and 50 years old who had recovered from COVID-19. The sample consisted of PBMCs or T cells enriched from blood (not recorded which). The chain carries TRBV5-6 and TRBJ1-2; weak D call: TRBD1 (6 bases). CDR3 in DNA: TGTGCCAGCAGCTCGTTCCTTAAACTACAGGGTGATTATGGCTACACCTTC. Translating gives CASSSFLKLQGDYGYTF.